Below are 7 T cell receptor beta chains sequenced from a single sample in a study of blood T cell repertoires in COVID-19. The method was immunoSEQ multiplex PCR; TCRdb's version includes in-frame clones alone and lacks a portion of them. Among around 300,000 clones listed, 88% were seen once. Sequences were obtained from PBMCs or T cells enriched from blood (not recorded which). These receptors were collected from a man aged 25-45 years who had recovered from COVID-19.

This chain links TRBV7-6 with TRBJ2-7; D unresolved. This CDR3 has 16 residues. The germline V and J ends were trimmed by 2 bases and 4 bases, with 18 bases remaining between them. CDR1 is SGHVS and CDR2 is FNYEAQ in the germline V gene. The CDR3 coding sequence is TGTGCCAGCAGCTTATCCGGATGGGTTAACGGGTACGAGCAGTACTTC. Translating it yields CASSLSGWVNGYEQYF.

The chain carries TRBV9 and TRBJ1-3; D unclear. Trimming pared 0 bases from V and 0 bases from J, leaving 10 bases between. This CDR3 has 16 amino acids. Looked up from germline, CDR1 is SGDLS and CDR2 is YYNGEE. The CDR3, as DNA: TGTGCCAGCAGCGTAGATTCCCTAAACTCTGGAAACACCATATATTTT. It translates to CASSVDSLNSGNTIYF.

This chain links TRBV6-5 with TRBJ1-2; maybe TRBD1 (6 bases). With 5 bases removed from V and 5 bases from J, the gap between germline ends came to 15 bases. The CDR3 covers 14 residues. CDR1 is MNHEY and CDR2 is SVGAGI in the germline V gene. For the CDR3, the DNA is TGTGCCAGCAGTATAGGAGGGGGGGATTATGGCTACACCTTC. Protein product: CASSIGGGDYGYTF.

The chain carries TRBV6-4 and TRBJ1-5; D unresolved. V dropped 6 bases and J dropped 2 bases, with 11 bases sitting between them. CDR3 size: 14 residues. Germline loops: CDR1 MRHNA, CDR2 SNTAGT. The CDR3 loop reads CASSPEEGNQPQHF. The CDR3 DNA follows: TGTGCCAGCAGCCCAGAGGAGGGCAATCAGCCCCAGCATTTT.

This clone was observed a handful of times. The rearrangement links TRBV30 to TRBJ2-7; 8 bases fit TRBD1. V trimming: 2 bases; J trimming: 1 base; junction bases outside the gene matches: 13. CDR1 is GTSNPN and CDR2 is SVGIG in the germline V gene (reference sequence). There are 17 residues in the CDR3. CDR3: CAWSRTLRDRLSYEQYF. CDR3 nucleotides: TGTGCCTGGAGTCGAACCCTCCGGGACAGGTTATCCTACGAGCAGTACTTC.

The chain links TRBV19 to TRBJ1-2; no clear D gene. This CDR3 region has 12 residues. Trimming pared 8 bases from V and 3 bases from J, leaving 10 bases between. Germline V gene sequence: CDR1 LNHDA, CDR2 SQIVND (reference sequence). The CDR3 DNA reads TGTGCCAGTTACCACAGCTACTATGGCTACACCTTC. The encoded protein is CASYHSYYGYTF.

This rearrangement joins TRBV28 to TRBJ2-3, with TRBD1 matching 11 bases. CDR1 is MDHEN, CDR2 SYDVKM, per germline. V gave up 7 bases and J gave up 5 bases; unmatched junction bases: 8. CDR3 length: 15 residues. The CDR3 DNA sequence: TGTGCCAGCAAGGACAGGGGGCGTATGCTAGATACGCAGTATTTT. Translated, it gives CASKDRGRMLDTQYF.